This paragraph covers one T cell receptor beta chain sequence. Its cognate antigen is unknown. Gene names are the mouse ones. The sequenced fragment ends 1 residue before the CDR3 boundary, so the rest is inferred from the germline J gene. The CDR3 covers 16 residues. V dropped 5 bases and J dropped 1; count of bases not matched to a gene: 5. Germline lookup yields CDR1 SGHDT and CDR2 FRDEAV. Using immunoSEQ multiplex PCR, the repertoire was profiled, and TCRdb retains in-frame clones only, with some absent. This sample has about 6,900 clones, with 50% found just once. The sample comes from a study of tissue T cells after allogeneic stem cell transplantation. Whole-study findings and limits: Within patients, tissue anatomy strongly shaped TCR repertoire composition. Which tissue TCRs were alloreactive or antigen-specific was not determined. Some clones might be persisting host cells. Few T cell clones were shared across patients, but motif clusters showed tissue-specific shared signatures.

The time point here: mouse harvest day 7 after allogeneic transplant. Tail vein injection delivered 10^7 T-cell-depleted bone marrow cells and 10^6 splenic CD5+ T cells. B6 (H2b) cells into BALB/c (H2d) mice; tissues taken at day 7 or 14. The source is a female BALB/c mouse given C57BL/6 T cells with graft-versus-host disease after an allogeneic hematopoietic cell transplant. The chain recombines TRBV14 with TRBJ1-3; TRBD1 matches 11 bases. The sequenced material came from gut tissue. CDR3 bases read: TGTGCCAGCAGCTCGGACAGGGGGCTGTCTGGAAATACGCTCTAT. It codes for CASSSDRGLSGNTLY. The entire CDR3 sequence reads CASSSDRGLSGNTLYF.